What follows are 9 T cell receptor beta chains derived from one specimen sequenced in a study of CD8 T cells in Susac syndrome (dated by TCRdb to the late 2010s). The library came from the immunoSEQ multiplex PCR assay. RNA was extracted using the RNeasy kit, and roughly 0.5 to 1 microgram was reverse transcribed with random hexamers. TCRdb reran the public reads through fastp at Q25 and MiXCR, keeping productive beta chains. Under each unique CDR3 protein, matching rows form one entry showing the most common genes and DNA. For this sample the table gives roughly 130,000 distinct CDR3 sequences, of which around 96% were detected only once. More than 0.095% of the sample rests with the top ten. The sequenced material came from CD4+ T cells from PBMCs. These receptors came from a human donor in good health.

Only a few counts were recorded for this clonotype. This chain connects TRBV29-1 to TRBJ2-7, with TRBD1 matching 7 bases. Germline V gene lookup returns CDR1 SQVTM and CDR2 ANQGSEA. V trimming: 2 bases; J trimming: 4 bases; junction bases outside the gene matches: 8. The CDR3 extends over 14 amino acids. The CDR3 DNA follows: TGCAGCGTTGAATCGGGCAGGGGGTTATACGAGCAGTACTTC. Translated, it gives CSVESGRGLYEQYF.

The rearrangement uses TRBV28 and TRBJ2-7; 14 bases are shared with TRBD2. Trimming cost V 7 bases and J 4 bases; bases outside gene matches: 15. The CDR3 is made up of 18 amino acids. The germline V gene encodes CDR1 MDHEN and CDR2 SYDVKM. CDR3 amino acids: CASNVGLAGGIRSYEQYF. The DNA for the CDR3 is TGTGCCAGCAACGTCGGACTAGCGGGAGGAATTAGGTCGTACGAGCAGTACTTC.

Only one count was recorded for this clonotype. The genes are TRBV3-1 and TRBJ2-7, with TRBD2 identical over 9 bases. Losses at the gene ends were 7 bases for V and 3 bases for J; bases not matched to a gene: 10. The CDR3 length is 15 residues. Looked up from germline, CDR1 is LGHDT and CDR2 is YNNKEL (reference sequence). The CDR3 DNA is TGTGCCAGCAACTCCGGGACTAGCTCCTTCTACGAGCAGTACTTC. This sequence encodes CASNSGTSSFYEQYF.

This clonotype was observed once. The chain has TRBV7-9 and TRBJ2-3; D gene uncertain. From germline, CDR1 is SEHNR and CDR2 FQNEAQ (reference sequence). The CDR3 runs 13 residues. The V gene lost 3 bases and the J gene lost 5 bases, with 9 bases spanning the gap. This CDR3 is CASSLSLGDTQYF. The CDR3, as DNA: TGTGCCAGCAGCTTGTCTCTCGGAGATACGCAGTATTTT.

Written as DNA, the CDR3 is TGTGCCAGCACTAGGGACAGGACCTATGGCTACACCTTC. Protein product: CASTRDRTYGYTF. J is TRBJ1-2 and V is TRBV7-9; TRBD1 aligns across 8 bases. The CDR3 length is 13 residues. Looked up from germline, CDR1 is SEHNR and CDR2 is FQNEAQ (reference sequence). V was pared by 7 bases and J by 4 bases, with 5 bases of the junction left unmatched.

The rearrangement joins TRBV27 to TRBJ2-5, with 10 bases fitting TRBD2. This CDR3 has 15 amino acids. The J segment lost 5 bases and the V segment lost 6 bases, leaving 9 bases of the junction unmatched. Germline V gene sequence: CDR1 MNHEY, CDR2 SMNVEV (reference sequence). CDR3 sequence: CASSSSSGRFETQYF. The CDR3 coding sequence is TGTGCCAGCAGCTCGTCTAGCGGGAGATTTGAGACCCAGTACTTC.

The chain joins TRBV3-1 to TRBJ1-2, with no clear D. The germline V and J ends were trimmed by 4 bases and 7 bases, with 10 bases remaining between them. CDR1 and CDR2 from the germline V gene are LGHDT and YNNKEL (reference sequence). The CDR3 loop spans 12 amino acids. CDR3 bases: TGTGCCAGCAGCCGGGGTACCGGTGGCTACACCTTC. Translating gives CASSRGTGGYTF.

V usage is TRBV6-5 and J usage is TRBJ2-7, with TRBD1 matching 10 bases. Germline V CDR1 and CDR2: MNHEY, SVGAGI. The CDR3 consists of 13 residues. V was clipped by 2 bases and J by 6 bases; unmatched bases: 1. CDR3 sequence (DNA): TGTGCCAGCAGTTACCGGACAGGGGGCGAGCAGTACTTC. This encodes CASSYRTGGEQYF.

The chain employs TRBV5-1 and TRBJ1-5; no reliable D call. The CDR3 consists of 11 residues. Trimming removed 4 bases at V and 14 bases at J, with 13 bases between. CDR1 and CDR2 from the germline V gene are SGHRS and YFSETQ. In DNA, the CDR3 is TGCGCCAGCAGCCTAGGGTCAGTTGAGCATTTT. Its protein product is CASSLGSVEHF.